The sequence of this T cell receptor beta chain was determined in a study of T cell changes during pregnancy in multiple sclerosis. This CDR3 is 16 amino acids long. After removal of 4 bases from V and 1 base from J, the junction contained 1 base not matched to a gene. Looked up from germline, CDR1 is SGHVS and CDR2 is FQNEAQ. Sequencing was performed with immunoSEQ multiplex PCR; in TCRdb, only in-frame clones are kept and a portion is missing. The sample lists roughly 27,000 clones, under 90% occurring once. The J gene is TRBJ2-2, the V gene TRBV7-8; 12 bases map to TRBD2. The receptor was derived from a female donor with multiple sclerosis, enrolled in a pregnancy study. Material: CD8+ T cells from peripheral blood mononuclear cells, obtained after pregnancy. The CDR3 nucleotides read TGTGCCAGCAGCTCGGGACTAGCGGGGAACACCGGGGAGCTGTTTTTT. Translating it yields CASSSGLAGNTGELFF.